Included here is one T cell receptor beta chain sequence, with context. The data belong to a study of blood T cell repertoires in COVID-19. In the study overall: There were acute and convalescent COVID-19 samples, and they came from the United States, Italy and Spain.

The CDR3 has 14 residues. The trim removed 5 bases at V and 5 bases at J, leaving 8 bases unmatched. The germline V gene has CDR1 SEHNR and CDR2 FQNEAQ (reference sequence). Profiling relied on immunoSEQ multiplex PCR, and the TCRdb table lists in-frame clones only, not all of them. The sample holds roughly 220,000 clones; 90% are singletons and the top ten take over 12%. Source material: PBMCs or T cells enriched from blood (not recorded which). This chain uses TRBV7-9 with TRBJ1-1, with TRBD1 matching 7 bases. The source is a man aged 25-40 years who had been exposed to COVID-19. Here the CDR3 reads CASSDRQGWTEAFF. The CDR3 bases are TGTGCCAGCAGCGATAGACAGGGTTGGACTGAAGCTTTCTTT.